This T cell receptor beta chain stems from a study of shared clonotypes between healthy human individuals. The overall study: The study used three CD4 naive, three CD4 memory, two CD8 naive and one CD8 memory plate per donor. Findings of the study overall: Naive CD4 clonotypes were shared across a handful of donors at about 5%.

TCRdb's copy holds only in-frame clones and misses some; the assay was immunoSEQ multiplex PCR. The sample lists 2 million to 2.5 million clones; over 90% were seen once. For this clone: The antigen remains unidentified.

The CDR3 is 16 residues long. Germline V gene data show CDR1 as MDHEN and CDR2 as SYDVKM. V lost 7 bases, J lost 6 bases, and 16 bases stayed unmatched. The sequencing input was naive CD4+ T cells from PBMCs. The sample's subset: CD45RA+ positively selected. The sequence was collected from a man younger than 35 in good health. Some clones in this sample may be carry-over from other donors' samples. The chain joins TRBV28 to TRBJ2-7; 9 positions agree with TRBD1. DNA for the CDR3: TGTGCCAGCATTCAATATCGAGGGACAGGGTCACTCGAGCAGTACTTC. Its protein product is CASIQYRGTGSLEQYF.